This TCR beta chain was sequenced during a study of somatic mutations in cytotoxic T cells in rheumatoid arthritis. The assay was immunoSEQ multiplex PCR, and TCRdb's table has in-frame clones only and misses some. Altogether under 8,000 clones are present, less than 75% being singletons, with the ten largest covering roughly 37%. CDR1 and CDR2 (germline): MNHEY, SVGAGI. V was trimmed by 0 bases and J by 6 bases, leaving 8 bases between them. The CDR3 is 14 amino acids. This clone is judged medium-sized. The chain is built from TRBV6-5 and TRBJ2-2, with TRBD2 as a possible D gene (5 bases). Sequenced input: CD8+ T cells sorted from blood. The receptor was isolated from a woman between 50 and 59 years old in good health. Here the CDR3 reads CASSYSEGAGELFF. The DNA for the CDR3 is TGTGCCAGCAGTTACTCAGAGGGCGCCGGGGAGCTGTTTTTT.